This TCR beta chain was recovered during a study of cytomegalovirus exposure and HLA in healthy donors. PCR employed 60 Vbeta and 13 Jbeta primers. The protocol was immunoSEQ multiplex PCR, while the TCRdb copy is restricted to in-frame clones and leaves out a portion. Its table records approximately 60,000 clones. The CDR3 is 11 residues long. Trimming left V 6 bases short and J 0 bases short, with 2 bases between. CDR1 and CDR2 from the germline V gene are SNHLY and FYNNEI. Regarding the study as a whole: Differences between HLA loci emerged in a later analysis of TCR association rates, with DRB1 most and HLA-C fewest. Accurate predictions that matched the HLA-A and HLA-B alleles of most subjects were reportedly made from TCR beta sequences. Within an earlier analysis, most TCR beta V segments proved productive either about 87% or about 30% of the time.

Turning to this clone: Antigen specificity is unknown.

The chain uses TRBV2 and TRBJ2-5; no clear D. The TCR comes from a man aged 25 to 45 in good health and CMV-seropositive. Input material: PBMCs. The chain's CDR3 is CASSNQETQYF. The CDR3 DNA follows: TGTGCCAGCAGCAACCAAGAGACCCAGTACTTC.